This TCR beta chain emerged from a study of T cells in Graves' hyperthyroidism and ophthalmopathy. Study outcomes and limitations: Also found in blood were most expanded thyroid clonotypes above 0.001.

Absence of ophthalmopathy progression within 18 months defined stable Graves' hyperthyroidism. As concerns this clonotype: Its antigen is currently unknown.

Amplified TCR beta CDR3 regions derived from RNA transcripts. First-round RT-PCR targeting the TCR CDR3 was performed with the HTBI primer set. TCRdb fed the multiplex PCR reads into MiXCR, producing one record per CDR3 protein. The sample records about 360,000 distinct CDR3 sequences, 15% to 20% being singletons. Germline V gene sequence: CDR1 SGHRS, CDR2 YFSETQ. V dropped 5 bases and J dropped 0 bases, with 8 bases sitting between them. This CDR3 contains 14 residues. This receptor was obtained from a woman between 18 and 29 years old with Graves' hyperthyroidism. V usage is TRBV5-1 and J usage is TRBJ2-2; no clear D gene. The source material was blood. The CDR3 loop is CASRDQPNTGELFF. CDR3 bases: TGCGCCAGCAGAGATCAGCCGAACACCGGGGAGCTGTTTTTT.